The source of this T cell receptor (beta chain) is a study of shared clonotypes between healthy human individuals. At the deep level, the assay was run. Produced via immunoSEQ multiplex PCR; TCRdb's table is partial and in-frame only. In the table there are roughly 200,000 clones, around 63% of which are singletons. In this sample, this clone turned up a few times. Trimming cost V 4 bases and J 1 base; bases outside gene matches: 3. Germline V gene sequence: CDR1 MNHNS, CDR2 SASEGT. The CDR3 has 15 residues. What was sequenced was memory CD4+ T cells sorted from blood. The sample's subset: CD45RA-negative fraction. V gene TRBV6-1 combines with J gene TRBJ2-1, with 8 bases identical to TRBD2. The receptor was isolated from a man aged 25 to 45 in good health. CDR3 nucleotide sequence: TGTGCCAGCAGTGTGTCTAGCGGGTCCTACAATGAGCAGTTCTTC. This translates into CASSVSSGSYNEQFF.